Detailed here is one TCR beta chain. Compared with germline, one end of the junction differs, possibly owing to a read error. The record originates from a study of T-cell reconstitution after alpha-beta-depleted transplantation in children. Unique molecular identifiers were incorporated during preparation of the TCRbeta library. TCRdb ran MiXCR on the PCR reads and lists one entry per CDR3 protein. The repertoire consists of some 550,000 distinct CDR3 sequences, with 15% to 20% occurring once and the leading ten covering 3% to 3.5%. Per germline, CDR1 SNHLY and CDR2 FYNNEI. CDR3 length: 11 amino acids.

The source material was PBMCs from the stem cell graft donor, sampled from the stem cell graft. The receptor's source is a human donor who donated a stem cell graft to a child with acute lymphoblastic leukemia. The chain employs TRBV2 and TRBJ2-7; D gene ambiguous. The CDR3: CAISGNYEQYF. The DNA of the CDR3 is TGTGCCATCAGTGGGAATTACGAGCAGTACTTC.